This T cell receptor beta chain is drawn from a study of T cell responses to AZD1222 COVID-19 vaccine. The CDR3 is made up of 17 amino acids. CDR1 is SGHRS, CDR2 YFSETQ, per germline. V lost 3 bases to trimming and J lost 1 base, with 14 bases between them. Using immunoSEQ multiplex PCR, the repertoire was profiled, and TCRdb retains in-frame clones only, with some absent. This table has 85,000 or so clones, just over 90% appearing once. The material was peripheral blood, obtained 28 days after the second AZD1222 dose. The V gene is TRBV5-1, the J gene TRBJ2-6; tentatively, D is TRBD1 (6 bases). The clonotype comes from an adult who received the AZD1222 COVID-19 vaccine. The CDR3 here is CASSSSFRGSGANVLTF. DNA for the CDR3: TGCGCCAGCAGCTCATCCTTCAGGGGTTCTGGGGCCAACGTCCTGACTTTC.